This T cell receptor beta chain originates from a study of cytomegalovirus exposure and HLA in healthy donors. Study-wide background: Most donors, around 81% of 398 genotyped, fell in the Caucasian-associated ancestry cluster.

As concerns this clone: Its antigen is as yet unknown.

Primers included in the PCR were 60 Vbeta and 13 Jbeta primers. Clones were read by immunoSEQ multiplex PCR, and TCRdb kept only the in-frame ones, dropping some. The sample holds about 110,000 clones, about 83% seen once. The study, taken as a whole, reports: Later analysis showed most CMV-associated TCR beta chains appearing HLA-restricted. A later analysis showed HLA-associated TCR beta chains outstripping equally common others in clonal expansion. A later analysis appeared to link common viral pathogens to several of the most significant clusters.

The CDR3 extends over 17 amino acids. The junction had 9 bases not matched to a gene; V was cut back by 4 bases and J by 4 bases. Germline CDR1 reads SGHVS; CDR2 reads FQNEAQ. This receptor was taken from a female donor in good health and CMV-seropositive. This chain connects TRBV7-8 to TRBJ2-3; 12 bases match TRBD2. Sequencing used PBMCs. CDR3 in amino acids: CASSSPGTSGWADTQYF. CDR3 sequence (DNA): TGTGCCAGCAGCTCGCCCGGGACTAGCGGGTGGGCAGATACGCAGTATTTT. Full variable domain (rest looked up from reference TRBV7-8 and TRBJ2-3): GAGVSQSPRYKVAKRGQDVALRCDPISGHVSLFWYQQALGQGPEFLTYFQNEAQLDKSGLPSDRFFAERPEGSVSTLKIQRTQQEDSAVYLCASSSPGTSGWADTQYFGPGTRLTVL.